These T cell receptor beta chains were read from a single sample in a study of metastatic and nonmetastatic thyroid tumors. TCRdb reprocessed the PCR reads using MiXCR. The sample consists of about 32,000 clones, less than 20% of them appearing once. The sample comprised blood. The origin of the receptors is a female donor with papillary thyroid cancer or a benign thyroid nodule (not recorded which). Some clones in this sample may be carry-over from other donors' samples. Each CDR3 is given with its conserved first and last residue. D genes are given only for firm matches. Size values are once, few and many counts, or a class for expanded clones, and some rows have none.

cdr3_aa: CASSLGQGGTGELFF
cdr3_nt: TGTGCCAGCAGCTTAGGACAGGGAGGCACCGGGGAGCTGTTTTTT
d_call: TRBD1
clone_size: few
j_call: TRBJ2-2
v_call: TRBV7-3

cdr3_aa: CSATQGYQETQYF
cdr3_nt: TGCAGTGCTACCCAGGGTTACCAAGAGACCCAGTACTTC
d_call: .
clone_size: many
j_call: TRBJ2-5
v_call: TRBV20-1

cdr3_aa: CATSGKVNNEQFF
cdr3_nt: TGTGCCACCAGTGGCAAGGTTAACAATGAGCAGTTCTTC
d_call: .
clone_size: many
j_call: TRBJ2-1
v_call: TRBV24-1

cdr3_aa: CASSKQGSSGNTIYF
cdr3_nt: TGCGCCAGCAGCAAACAGGGGAGCTCTGGAAACACCATATATTTT
d_call: TRBD1
clone_size: many
j_call: TRBJ1-3
v_call: TRBV10-2

cdr3_aa: CASSLGPLGGGATDTQYF
cdr3_nt: TGTGCTAGCAGCTTAGGCCCACTAGGGGGGGGGGCCACAGATACGCAGTATTTT
d_call: .
clone_size: many
j_call: TRBJ2-3
v_call: TRBV7-6

cdr3_aa: CASSKRDFQETQYF
cdr3_nt: TGTGCCAGCAGTAAAAGGGACTTCCAAGAGACCCAGTACTTC
d_call: .
clone_size: many
j_call: TRBJ2-5
v_call: TRBV27

cdr3_aa: CASSDAARTMNTEAFF
cdr3_nt: TGTGCCAGCAGTGACGCAGCCCGAACCATGAACACTGAAGCTTTCTTT
d_call: .
clone_size: many
j_call: TRBJ1-1
v_call: TRBV12-3/TRBV12-4

cdr3_aa: CSARDLGSNYGYTF
cdr3_nt: TGCAGTGCTAGAGATTTGGGTTCTAACTATGGCTACACCTTC
d_call: .
clone_size: few
j_call: TRBJ1-2
v_call: TRBV20-1

cdr3_aa: CASSQDQTGGYGYTF
cdr3_nt: TGCGCCAGCAGCCAAGATCAGACAGGGGGCTATGGCTACACCTTC
d_call: TRBD1
clone_size: medium-sized
j_call: TRBJ1-2
v_call: TRBV4-1

cdr3_aa: CASSLRGSYTGELFF
cdr3_nt: TGTGCCAGCAGCTTAAGGGGTTCGTACACCGGGGAGCTGTTTTTT
d_call: .
clone_size: medium-sized
j_call: TRBJ2-2
v_call: TRBV11-3

cdr3_aa: CASSFTENTQYF
cdr3_nt: TGTGCCAGCAGCTTCACAGAAAATACGCAGTATTTT
d_call: .
clone_size: many
j_call: TRBJ2-3
v_call: TRBV5-6

cdr3_aa: CAWRGFYTGELFF
cdr3_nt: TGTGCCTGGAGGGGTTTCTACACCGGGGAGCTGTTTTTT
d_call: .
clone_size: once
j_call: TRBJ2-2
v_call: TRBV30

cdr3_aa: CASTPVRDVSNQPQHF
cdr3_nt: TGTGCCAGCACCCCCGTCCGGGACGTTAGCAATCAGCCCCAGCATTTT
d_call: .
clone_size: many
j_call: TRBJ1-5
v_call: TRBV6-1

cdr3_aa: CASSTRTGEDTF
cdr3_nt: TGTGCCAGCAGTACCCGGACAGGGGAGGACACCTTC
d_call: TRBD1
clone_size: .
j_call: TRBJ1-2
v_call: TRBV6-1

cdr3_aa: CASSDQSRREQFF
cdr3_nt: TGTGCCAGTAGTGACCAATCGAGGCGTGAGCAGTTCTTC
d_call: .
clone_size: few
j_call: TRBJ2-1
v_call: TRBV19

cdr3_aa: CATSSLGGGGSEKLFF
cdr3_nt: TGTGCCACCAGCAGCCTCGGAGGCGGGGGCTCCGAAAAACTGTTTTTT
d_call: .
clone_size: many
j_call: TRBJ1-4
v_call: TRBV15

cdr3_aa: CATSLEGDSGYEQYF
cdr3_nt: TGTGCCACCAGCTTGGAGGGTGATTCTGGTTACGAGCAGTACTTC
d_call: .
clone_size: .
j_call: TRBJ2-7
v_call: TRBV5-5

cdr3_aa: CASSFTWTGPDYGYTF
cdr3_nt: TGTGCCAGCAGCTTTACCTGGACAGGCCCTGACTATGGCTACACCTTC
d_call: TRBD1
clone_size: medium-sized
j_call: TRBJ1-2
v_call: TRBV5-5

cdr3_aa: CASSLGQGKTYEQYF
cdr3_nt: TGTGCCAGCAGCTTGGGACAGGGGAAAACCTACGAGCAGTACTTC
d_call: TRBD1
clone_size: many
j_call: TRBJ2-7
v_call: TRBV7-2

cdr3_aa: CASRETSGTTDTQYF
cdr3_nt: TGTGCCAGTAGGGAAACTAGCGGGACCACAGATACGCAGTATTTT
d_call: TRBD2
clone_size: many
j_call: TRBJ2-3
v_call: TRBV19

cdr3_aa: CASSQLAQTDTQYF
cdr3_nt: TGTGCCAGCAGCCAACTAGCGCAGACAGATACGCAGTATTTT
d_call: .
clone_size: many
j_call: TRBJ2-3
v_call: TRBV14

cdr3_aa: CASSYRTGYQPQHF
cdr3_nt: TGTGCCAGCAGTTACCGGACAGGTTATCAGCCCCAGCATTTT
d_call: TRBD1
clone_size: few
j_call: TRBJ1-5
v_call: TRBV6-6

cdr3_aa: CASSPWRGTYEQYF
cdr3_nt: TGTGCCAGCAGCCCGTGGCGGGGGACCTACGAGCAGTACTTC
d_call: TRBD2
clone_size: .
j_call: TRBJ2-7
v_call: TRBV3-1

cdr3_aa: CASRDGGQPQHF
cdr3_nt: TGTGCCAGCAGGGACGGGGGTCAGCCCCAGCATTTT
d_call: .
clone_size: many
j_call: TRBJ1-5
v_call: TRBV25-1

cdr3_aa: CATSDSTGGEQYF
cdr3_nt: TGTGCCACCAGTGATTCAACAGGTGGCGAGCAGTACTTC
d_call: .
clone_size: few
j_call: TRBJ2-7
v_call: TRBV24-1

cdr3_aa: CATSRDRRPYEQYF
cdr3_nt: TGTGCCACCAGCAGAGATAGGCGACCCTACGAGCAGTACTTC
d_call: .
clone_size: .
j_call: TRBJ2-7
v_call: TRBV15

cdr3_aa: CATYQRQGSAEAFF
cdr3_nt: TGTGCCACCTACCAGAGACAGGGGTCTGCTGAAGCTTTCTTT
d_call: TRBD1
clone_size: many
j_call: TRBJ1-1
v_call: TRBV6-2/TRBV6-3

cdr3_aa: CASGYNSPLHF
cdr3_nt: TGTGCCAGCGGATATAATTCACCCCTCCACTTT
d_call: .
clone_size: .
j_call: TRBJ1-6
v_call: TRBV11-2

cdr3_aa: CASRDSDYNEQFF
cdr3_nt: TGCGCCAGTCGGGACTCAGACTACAATGAGCAGTTCTTC
d_call: .
clone_size: many
j_call: TRBJ2-1
v_call: TRBV10-2

cdr3_aa: CASSSPGRPQHF
cdr3_nt: TGTGCCAGCAGCTCTCCAGGGAGGCCCCAGCATTTT
d_call: .
clone_size: many
j_call: TRBJ1-5
v_call: TRBV6-2/TRBV6-3

cdr3_aa: CASSLRGETSTDTQYF
cdr3_nt: TGTGCCAGCAGCCTCAGGGGGGAGACGAGCACAGATACGCAGTATTTT
d_call: .
clone_size: many
j_call: TRBJ2-3
v_call: TRBV7-8

cdr3_aa: CSASGHGVGNEQFF
cdr3_nt: TGCAGTGCTAGCGGACACGGGGTGGGCAATGAGCAGTTCTTC
d_call: .
clone_size: .
j_call: TRBJ2-1
v_call: TRBV20-1

cdr3_aa: CASSVDSGGTGNTIYF
cdr3_nt: TGTGCCAGCAGCGTAGACTCAGGGGGAACAGGAAACACCATATATTTT
d_call: TRBD1
clone_size: .
j_call: TRBJ1-3
v_call: TRBV9

cdr3_aa: CASSPGTYTGELFF
cdr3_nt: TGTGCCAGCAGCCCCGGAACATACACCGGGGAGCTGTTTTTT
d_call: .
clone_size: many
j_call: TRBJ2-2
v_call: TRBV9

cdr3_aa: CSAKDRGKLDEQFF
cdr3_nt: TGCAGTGCTAAGGACAGGGGGAAACTCGATGAGCAGTTCTTC
d_call: TRBD1
clone_size: .
j_call: TRBJ2-1
v_call: TRBV20-1

cdr3_aa: CASSNLLPTNSPLHF
cdr3_nt: TGTGCCAGCAGTAACCTACTCCCGACCAATTCACCCCTCCACTTT
d_call: .
clone_size: medium-sized
j_call: TRBJ1-6
v_call: TRBV6-1

cdr3_aa: CASSQGQMNSPLHF
cdr3_nt: TGTGCCAGCAGCCAGGGACAGATGAATTCACCCCTCCACTTT
d_call: TRBD1
clone_size: .
j_call: TRBJ1-6
v_call: TRBV14

cdr3_aa: CASSVEPVGGELFF
cdr3_nt: TGTGCCAGCAGCGTAGAGCCCGTGGGGGGGGAGCTGTTTTTT
d_call: .
clone_size: few
j_call: TRBJ2-2
v_call: TRBV9

cdr3_aa: CASRGQGGEKLFF
cdr3_nt: TGTGCCAGCAGGGGTCAGGGAGGGGAAAAACTGTTTTTT
d_call: .
clone_size: few
j_call: TRBJ1-4
v_call: TRBV27

cdr3_aa: CASSDIRDFGNEQFF
cdr3_nt: TGTGCCAGCAGCGACATCAGGGATTTCGGCAATGAGCAGTTCTTC
d_call: .
clone_size: few
j_call: TRBJ2-1
v_call: TRBV28

cdr3_aa: CASSLAAGVNEQFF
cdr3_nt: TGTGCCAGCAGCTTAGCAGCGGGAGTCAATGAGCAGTTCTTC
d_call: TRBD2
clone_size: .
j_call: TRBJ2-1
v_call: TRBV11-3